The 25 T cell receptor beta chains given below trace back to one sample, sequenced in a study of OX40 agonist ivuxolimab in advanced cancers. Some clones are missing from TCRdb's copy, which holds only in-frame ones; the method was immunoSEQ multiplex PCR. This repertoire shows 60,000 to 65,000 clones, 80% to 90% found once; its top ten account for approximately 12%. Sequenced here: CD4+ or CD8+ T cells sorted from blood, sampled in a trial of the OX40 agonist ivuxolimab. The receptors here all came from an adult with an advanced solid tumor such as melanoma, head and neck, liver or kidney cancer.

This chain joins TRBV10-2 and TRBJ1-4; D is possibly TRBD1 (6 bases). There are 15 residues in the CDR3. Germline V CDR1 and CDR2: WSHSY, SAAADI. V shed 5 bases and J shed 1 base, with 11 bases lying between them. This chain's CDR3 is CASSSMTGTNEKLFF. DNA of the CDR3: TGCGCCAGCAGTTCGATGACAGGAACTAATGAAAAACTGTTTTTT.

CDR3 region: CASSFRTRGETQYF. The CDR3 nucleotides are TGTGCCAGCAGTTTCCGGACCCGAGGGGAGACCCAGTACTTC. The J gene is TRBJ2-5, the V gene TRBV27, with D tentatively TRBD2 (5 bases). The CDR3 is 14 amino acids. Between the trimmed V and J ends, which lost 3 bases and 5 bases, there was a span of 13 bases. Germline V gene data show CDR1 as MNHEY and CDR2 as SMNVEV (reference sequence).

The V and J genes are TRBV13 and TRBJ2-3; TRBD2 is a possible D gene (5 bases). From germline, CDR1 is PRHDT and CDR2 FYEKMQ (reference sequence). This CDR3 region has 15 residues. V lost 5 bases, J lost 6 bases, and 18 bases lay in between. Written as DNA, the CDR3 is TGTGCCAGCAGCATACCATCAGAGGGCCGGGATACGCAGTATTTT. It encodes CASSIPSEGRDTQYF.

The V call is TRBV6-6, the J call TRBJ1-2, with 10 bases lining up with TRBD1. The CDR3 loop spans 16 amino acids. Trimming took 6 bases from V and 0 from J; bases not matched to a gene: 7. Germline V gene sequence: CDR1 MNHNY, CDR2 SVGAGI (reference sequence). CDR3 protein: CASRTGTGVANYGYTF. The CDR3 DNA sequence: TGTGCCAGCAGAACTGGGACAGGGGTAGCTAACTATGGCTACACCTTC.

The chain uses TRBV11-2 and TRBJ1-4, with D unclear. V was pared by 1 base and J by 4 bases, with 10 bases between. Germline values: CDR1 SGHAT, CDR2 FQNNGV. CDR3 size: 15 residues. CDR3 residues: CASSLGGGFNEKLFF. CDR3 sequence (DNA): TGTGCCAGCAGCTTAGGAGGAGGATTTAATGAAAAACTGTTTTTT.

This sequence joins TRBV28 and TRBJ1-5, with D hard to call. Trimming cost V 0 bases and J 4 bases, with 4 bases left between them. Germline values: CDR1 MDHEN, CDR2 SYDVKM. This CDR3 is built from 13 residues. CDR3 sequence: CASSLWVNQPQHF. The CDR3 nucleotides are TGTGCCAGCAGTTTATGGGTGAATCAGCCCCAGCATTTT.

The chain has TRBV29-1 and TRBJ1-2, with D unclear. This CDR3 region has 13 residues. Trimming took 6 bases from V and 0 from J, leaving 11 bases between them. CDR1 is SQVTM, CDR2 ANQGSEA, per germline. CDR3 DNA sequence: TGCAGCGTCAAGCGCCCTACTAACTATGGCTACACCTTC. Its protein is CSVKRPTNYGYTF.

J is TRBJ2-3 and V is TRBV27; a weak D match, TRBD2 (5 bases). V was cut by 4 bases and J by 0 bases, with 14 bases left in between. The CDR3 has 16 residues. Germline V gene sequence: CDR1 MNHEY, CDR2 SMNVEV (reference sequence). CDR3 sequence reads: CASSSLDLLSTDTQYF. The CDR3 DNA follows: TGTGCCAGCAGTTCCCTGGACTTACTTAGCACAGATACGCAGTATTTT.

CDR3: CASSFWDHYNEQFF. CDR3 sequence (DNA): TGTGCCAGCAGTTTTTGGGACCACTACAATGAGCAGTTCTTC. V is TRBV27 and J is TRBJ2-1; D tentatively reads TRBD1 or TRBD2 (5 bases each). This CDR3 is 14 amino acids long. The V end was cut by 3 bases, the J end by 3 bases, with 9 bases between. Per germline, CDR1 MNHEY and CDR2 SMNVEV (reference sequence).

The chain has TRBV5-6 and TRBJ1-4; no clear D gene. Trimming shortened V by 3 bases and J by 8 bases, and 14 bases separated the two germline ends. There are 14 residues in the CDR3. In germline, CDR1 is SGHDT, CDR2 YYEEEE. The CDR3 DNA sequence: TGTGCCAGCAGCTCCGACGGGGTGGGCGAAAAACTGTTTTTT. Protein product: CASSSDGVGEKLFF.

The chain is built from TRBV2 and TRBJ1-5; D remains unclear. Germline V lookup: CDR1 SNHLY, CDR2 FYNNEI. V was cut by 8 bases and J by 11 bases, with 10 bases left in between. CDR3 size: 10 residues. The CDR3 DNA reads TGTGCCAGCCGGGGAAGTGCCCAGCATTTT. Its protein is CASRGSAQHF. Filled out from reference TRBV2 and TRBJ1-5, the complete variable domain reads EPEVTQTPSHQVTQMGQEVILRCVPISNHLYFYWYRQILGQKVEFLVSFYNNEISEKSEIFDDQFSVERPDGSNFTLKIRSTKLEDSAMYFCASRGSAQHFGDGTRLSIL.

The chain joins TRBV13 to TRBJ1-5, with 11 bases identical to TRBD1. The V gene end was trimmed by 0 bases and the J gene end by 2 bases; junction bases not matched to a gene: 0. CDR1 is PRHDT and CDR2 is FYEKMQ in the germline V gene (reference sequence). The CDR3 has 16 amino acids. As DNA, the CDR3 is TGTGCCAGCAGCTTAGGGGGACAGGGGGGCAATCAGCCCCAGCATTTT. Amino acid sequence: CASSLGGQGGNQPQHF.

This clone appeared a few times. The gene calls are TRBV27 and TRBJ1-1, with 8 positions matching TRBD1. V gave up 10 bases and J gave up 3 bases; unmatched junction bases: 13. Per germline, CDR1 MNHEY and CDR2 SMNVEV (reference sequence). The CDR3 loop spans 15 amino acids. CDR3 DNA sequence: TGTGCCACCCTCCGGATACAGGGGGAGGACACTGAAGCTTTCTTT. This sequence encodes CATLRIQGEDTEAFF.

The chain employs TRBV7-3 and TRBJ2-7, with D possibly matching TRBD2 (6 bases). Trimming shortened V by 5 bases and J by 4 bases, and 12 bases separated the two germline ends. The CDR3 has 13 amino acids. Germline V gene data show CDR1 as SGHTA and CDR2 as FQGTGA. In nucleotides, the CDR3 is TGTGCCAGCAGCCCCGGGGCGGGGTACGAGCAGTACTTC. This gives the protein CASSPGAGYEQYF.

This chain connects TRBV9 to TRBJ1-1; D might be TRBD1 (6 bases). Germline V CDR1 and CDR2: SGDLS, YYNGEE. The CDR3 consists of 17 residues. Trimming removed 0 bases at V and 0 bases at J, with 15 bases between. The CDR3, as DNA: TGTGCCAGCAGCGTAGGACCGGGACAAAGAATGAACACTGAAGCTTTCTTT. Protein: CASSVGPGQRMNTEAFF.

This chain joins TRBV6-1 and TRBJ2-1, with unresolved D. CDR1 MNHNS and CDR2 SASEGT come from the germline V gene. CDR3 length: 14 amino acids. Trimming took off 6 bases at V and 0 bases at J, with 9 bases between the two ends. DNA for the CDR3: TGTGCCAGCAGGAGGATGAGCTCCTACAATGAGCAGTTCTTC. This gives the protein CASRRMSSYNEQFF.

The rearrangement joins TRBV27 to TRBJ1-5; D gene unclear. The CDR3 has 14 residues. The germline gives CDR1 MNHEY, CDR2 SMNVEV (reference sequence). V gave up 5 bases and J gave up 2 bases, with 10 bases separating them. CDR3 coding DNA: TGTGCCAGCAGTCCCGATAGCGGCAATCAGCCCCAGCATTTT. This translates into CASSPDSGNQPQHF.

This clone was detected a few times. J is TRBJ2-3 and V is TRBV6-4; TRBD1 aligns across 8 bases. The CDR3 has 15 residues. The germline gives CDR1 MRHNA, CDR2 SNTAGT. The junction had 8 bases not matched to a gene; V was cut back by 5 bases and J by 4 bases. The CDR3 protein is CASSPSSGGPDTQYF. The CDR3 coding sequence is TGTGCCAGCAGTCCCTCCTCAGGGGGCCCAGATACGCAGTATTTT.

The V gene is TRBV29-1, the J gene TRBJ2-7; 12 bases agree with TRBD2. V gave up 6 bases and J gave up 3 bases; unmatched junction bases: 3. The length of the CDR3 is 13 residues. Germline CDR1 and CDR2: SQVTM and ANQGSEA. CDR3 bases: TGCAGCGTCCGACTAGCGGGAGACTACGAGCAGTACTTC. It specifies CSVRLAGDYEQYF.

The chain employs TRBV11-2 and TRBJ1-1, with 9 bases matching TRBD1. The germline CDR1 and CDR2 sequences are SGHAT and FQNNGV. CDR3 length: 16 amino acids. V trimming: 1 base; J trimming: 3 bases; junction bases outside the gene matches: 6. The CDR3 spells CASSLGPGTGYTEAFF. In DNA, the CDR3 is TGTGCCAGCAGCTTAGGACCCGGGACAGGGTACACTGAAGCTTTCTTT. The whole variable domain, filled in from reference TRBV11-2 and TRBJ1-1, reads EAGVAQSPRYKIIEKRQSVAFWCNPISGHATLYWYQQILGQGPKLLIQFQNNGVVDDSQLPKDRFSAERLKGVDSTLKIQPAKLEDSAVYLCASSLGPGTGYTEAFFGQGTRLTVV.

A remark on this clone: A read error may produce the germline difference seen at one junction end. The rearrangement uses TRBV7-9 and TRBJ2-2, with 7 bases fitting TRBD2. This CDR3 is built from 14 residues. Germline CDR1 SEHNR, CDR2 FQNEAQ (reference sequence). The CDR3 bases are TGTGCCAGCAGCCTAGCGGTGAACACCGGGGAGCTGTTTTTT. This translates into CASSLAVNTGELFF.

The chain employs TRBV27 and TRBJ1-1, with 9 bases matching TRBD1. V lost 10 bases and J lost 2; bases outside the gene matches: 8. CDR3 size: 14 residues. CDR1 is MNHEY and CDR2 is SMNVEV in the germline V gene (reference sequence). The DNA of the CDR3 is TGTGCCACCAAAGGGACAGGGTATAACACTGAAGCTTTCTTT. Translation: CATKGTGYNTEAFF.

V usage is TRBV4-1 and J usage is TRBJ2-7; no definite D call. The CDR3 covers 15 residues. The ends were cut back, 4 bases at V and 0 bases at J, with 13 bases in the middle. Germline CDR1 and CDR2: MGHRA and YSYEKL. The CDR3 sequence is CASSLISGISYEQYF. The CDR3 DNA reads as TGCGCCAGCAGCCTGATCTCAGGAATCTCCTACGAGCAGTACTTC.

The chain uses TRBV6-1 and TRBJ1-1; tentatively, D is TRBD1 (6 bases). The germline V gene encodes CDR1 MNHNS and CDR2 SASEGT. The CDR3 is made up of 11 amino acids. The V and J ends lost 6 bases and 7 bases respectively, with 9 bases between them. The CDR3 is CASRTGFEAFF. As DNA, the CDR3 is TGTGCCAGCAGAACAGGGTTTGAAGCTTTCTTT.

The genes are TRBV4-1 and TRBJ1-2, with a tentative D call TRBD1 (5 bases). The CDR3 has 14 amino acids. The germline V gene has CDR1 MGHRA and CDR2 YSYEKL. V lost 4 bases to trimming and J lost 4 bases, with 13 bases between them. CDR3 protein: CASSLGRDIYGYTF. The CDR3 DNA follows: TGCGCCAGCAGCCTAGGCAGGGATATCTATGGCTACACCTTC.